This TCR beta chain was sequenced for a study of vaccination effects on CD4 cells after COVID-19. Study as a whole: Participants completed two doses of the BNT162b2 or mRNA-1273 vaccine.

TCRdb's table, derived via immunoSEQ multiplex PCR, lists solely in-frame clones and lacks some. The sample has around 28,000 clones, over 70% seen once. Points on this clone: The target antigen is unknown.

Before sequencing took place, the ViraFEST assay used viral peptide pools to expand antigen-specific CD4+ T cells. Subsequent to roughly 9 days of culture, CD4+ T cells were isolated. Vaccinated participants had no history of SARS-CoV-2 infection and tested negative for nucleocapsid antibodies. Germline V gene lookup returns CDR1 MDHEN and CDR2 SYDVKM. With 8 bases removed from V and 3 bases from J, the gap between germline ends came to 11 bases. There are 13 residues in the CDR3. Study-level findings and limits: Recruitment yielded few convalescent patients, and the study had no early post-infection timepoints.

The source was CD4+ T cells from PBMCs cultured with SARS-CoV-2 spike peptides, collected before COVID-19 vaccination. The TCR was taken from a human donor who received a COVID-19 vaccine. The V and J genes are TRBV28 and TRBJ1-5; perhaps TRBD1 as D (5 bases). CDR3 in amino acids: CASLPGLNQPQHF. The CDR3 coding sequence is TGTGCCAGCCTACCGGGACTCAATCAGCCCCAGCATTTT.